This note documents a single T cell receptor beta chain sequence. The table came from immunoSEQ multiplex PCR; TCRdb's copy has only in-frame clones and leaves some out. The profile covers around 170,000 clones, with around 72% appearing a single time and about 3% taken by the ten largest. CDR3 size: 14 residues. CDR1 and CDR2 (germline): MDHEN, SYDVKM. This entry comes from a study of blood T cell repertoires in COVID-19. Background on the study: The origin of the acute and convalescent COVID-19 samples was the United States, Italy and Spain.

This receptor was identified in an elderly woman with acute or convalescent COVID-19. The sequenced material came from peripheral blood. The J gene is TRBJ1-5, the V gene TRBV28; no firm D call. The CDR3 spells CAGRSGPSNQPQHF. CDR3 sequence (DNA): TGTGCGGGCAGGAGCGGACCTAGCAATCAGCCCCAGCATTTT.